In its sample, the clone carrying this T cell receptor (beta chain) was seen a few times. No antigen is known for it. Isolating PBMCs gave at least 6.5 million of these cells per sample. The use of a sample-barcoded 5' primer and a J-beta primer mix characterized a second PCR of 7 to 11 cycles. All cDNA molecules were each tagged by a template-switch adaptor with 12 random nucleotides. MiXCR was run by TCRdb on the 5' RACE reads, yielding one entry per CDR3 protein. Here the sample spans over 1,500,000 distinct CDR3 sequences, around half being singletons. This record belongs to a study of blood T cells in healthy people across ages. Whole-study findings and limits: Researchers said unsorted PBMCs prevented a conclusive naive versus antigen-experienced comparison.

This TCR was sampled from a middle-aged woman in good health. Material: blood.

This CDR3 is CATGQGALNSPLHF. The CDR3 region has the DNA TGTGCCACAGGACAGGGCGCTTTAAATTCACCCCTCCACTTT. The J gene is TRBJ1-6, the V gene TRBV27; TRBD1 matches 8 bases. The CDR3 is 14 amino acids. Trimming at V came to 10 bases and at J to 7 bases, leaving 9 bases not matched to a gene. Germline V CDR1 and CDR2: MNHEY, SMNVEV (reference sequence).